This TCR beta chain was profiled in a study of T-cell memory formation after mild COVID-19. This clonotype was seen only a few times. TCRdb reprocessed the 5' RACE reads with MiXCR, giving one entry per CDR3 protein. The profile shows hundreds of thousands of distinct CDR3 sequences, around 27% of them singletons. CDR1 and CDR2 from the germline V gene are SGHDN and FVKESK. This CDR3 region has 16 residues. V shed 3 bases and J shed 4 bases, with 16 bases lying between them. The chain links TRBV14 to TRBJ2-1; unclear D gene. The receptor's source is an adult woman who had mild COVID-19 (a few samples of this study predate the infection). Cell type and time point are not known. The sample taken for sequencing was PBMCs or a T cell subset sorted from them (not recorded which). The CDR3 spells CASSHGPGVKYNEQFF. In DNA, the CDR3 is TGTGCCAGCAGCCACGGGCCCGGTGTAAAATACAATGAGCAGTTCTTC.